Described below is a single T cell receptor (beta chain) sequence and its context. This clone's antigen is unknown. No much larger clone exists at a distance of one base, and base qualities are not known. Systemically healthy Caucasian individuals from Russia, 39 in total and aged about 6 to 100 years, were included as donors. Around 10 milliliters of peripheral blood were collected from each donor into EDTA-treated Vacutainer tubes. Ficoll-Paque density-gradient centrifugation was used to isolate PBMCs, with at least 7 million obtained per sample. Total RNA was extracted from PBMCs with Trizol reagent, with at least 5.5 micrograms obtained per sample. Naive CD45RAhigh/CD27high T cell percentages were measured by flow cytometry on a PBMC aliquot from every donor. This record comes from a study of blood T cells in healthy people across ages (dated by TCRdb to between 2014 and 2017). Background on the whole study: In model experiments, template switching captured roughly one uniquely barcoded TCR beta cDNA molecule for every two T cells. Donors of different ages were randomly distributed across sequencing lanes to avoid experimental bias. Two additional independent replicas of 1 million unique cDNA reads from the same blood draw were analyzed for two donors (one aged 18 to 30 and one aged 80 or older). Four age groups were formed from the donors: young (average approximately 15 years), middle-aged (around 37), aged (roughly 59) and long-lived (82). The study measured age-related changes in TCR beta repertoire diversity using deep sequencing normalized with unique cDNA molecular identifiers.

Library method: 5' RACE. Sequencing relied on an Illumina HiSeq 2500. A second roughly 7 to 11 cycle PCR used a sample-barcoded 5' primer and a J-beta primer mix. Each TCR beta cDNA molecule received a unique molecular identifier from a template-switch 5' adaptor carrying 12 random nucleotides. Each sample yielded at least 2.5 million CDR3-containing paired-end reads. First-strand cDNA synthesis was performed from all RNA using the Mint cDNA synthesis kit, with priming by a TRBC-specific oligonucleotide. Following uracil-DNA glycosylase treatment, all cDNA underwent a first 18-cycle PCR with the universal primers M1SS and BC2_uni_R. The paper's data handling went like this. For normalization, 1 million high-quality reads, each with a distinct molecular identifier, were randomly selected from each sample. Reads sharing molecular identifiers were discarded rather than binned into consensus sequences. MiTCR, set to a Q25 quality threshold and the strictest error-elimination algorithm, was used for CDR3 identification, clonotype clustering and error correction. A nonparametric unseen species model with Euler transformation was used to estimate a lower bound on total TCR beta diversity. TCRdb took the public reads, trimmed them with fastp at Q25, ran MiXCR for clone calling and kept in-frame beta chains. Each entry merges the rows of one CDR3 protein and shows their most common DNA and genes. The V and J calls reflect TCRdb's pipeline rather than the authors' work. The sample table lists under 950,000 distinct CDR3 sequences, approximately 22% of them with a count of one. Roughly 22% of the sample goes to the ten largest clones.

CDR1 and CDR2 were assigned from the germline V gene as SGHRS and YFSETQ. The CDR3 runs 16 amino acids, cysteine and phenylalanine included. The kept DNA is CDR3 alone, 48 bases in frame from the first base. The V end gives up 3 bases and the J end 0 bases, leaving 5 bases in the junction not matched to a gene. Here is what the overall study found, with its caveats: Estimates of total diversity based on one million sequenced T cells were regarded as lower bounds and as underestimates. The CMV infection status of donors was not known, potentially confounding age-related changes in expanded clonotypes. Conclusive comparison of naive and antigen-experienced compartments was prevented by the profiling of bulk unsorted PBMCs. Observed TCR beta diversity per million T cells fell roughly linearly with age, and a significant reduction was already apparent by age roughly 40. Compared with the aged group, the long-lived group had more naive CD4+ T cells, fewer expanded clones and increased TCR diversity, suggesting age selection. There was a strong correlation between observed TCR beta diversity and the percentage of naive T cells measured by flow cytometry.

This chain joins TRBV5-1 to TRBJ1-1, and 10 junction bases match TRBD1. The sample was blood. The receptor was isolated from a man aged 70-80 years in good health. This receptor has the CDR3 CASSSRDRGMNTEAFF. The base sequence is TGCGCCAGCAGCTCCCGGGACAGGGGCATGAACACTGAAGCTTTCTTT.